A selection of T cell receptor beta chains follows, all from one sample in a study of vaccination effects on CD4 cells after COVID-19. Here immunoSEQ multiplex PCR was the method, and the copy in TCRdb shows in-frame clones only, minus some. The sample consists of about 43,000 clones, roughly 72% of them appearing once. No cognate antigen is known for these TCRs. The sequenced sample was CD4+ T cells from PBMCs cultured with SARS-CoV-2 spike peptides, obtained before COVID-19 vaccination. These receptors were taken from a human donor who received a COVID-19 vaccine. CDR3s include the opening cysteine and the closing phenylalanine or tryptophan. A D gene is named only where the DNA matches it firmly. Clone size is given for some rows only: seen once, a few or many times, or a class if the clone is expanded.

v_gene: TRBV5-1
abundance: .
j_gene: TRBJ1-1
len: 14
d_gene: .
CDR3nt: TGCGCCAGCAGCTTCCGTGGCGAGAACACTGAAGCTTTCTTT
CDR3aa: CASSFRGENTEAFF

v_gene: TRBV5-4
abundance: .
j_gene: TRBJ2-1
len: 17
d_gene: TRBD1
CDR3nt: TGTGCCAGCAGCCCCCAGAGGGGGGACAGGGGGACGAATGAGCAGTTCTTC
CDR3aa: CASSPQRGDRGTNEQFF

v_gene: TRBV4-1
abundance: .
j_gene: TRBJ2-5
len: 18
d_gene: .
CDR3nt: TGCGCCAGCACCCCCTCATCGCGGGGGCGCCCCCTCCAAGAGACCCAGTACTTC
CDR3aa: CASTPSSRGRPLQETQYF

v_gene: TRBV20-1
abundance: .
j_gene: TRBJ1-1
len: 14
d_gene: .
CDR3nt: TGCAGTGCTAGTGCCGGGGGCGGGAACACTGAAGCTTTCTTT
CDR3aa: CSASAGGGNTEAFF

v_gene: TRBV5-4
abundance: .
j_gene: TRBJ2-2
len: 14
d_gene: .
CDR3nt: TGTGCCAGCACCCCAAGAGGGGGGTCTGGGGAGCTGTTTTTT
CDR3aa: CASTPRGGSGELFF

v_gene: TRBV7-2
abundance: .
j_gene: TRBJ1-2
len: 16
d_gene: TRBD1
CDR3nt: TGTGCCAGCAGTAGGGACAGGCGGGGATTGGATTATGGCTACACCTTC
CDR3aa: CASSRDRRGLDYGYTF

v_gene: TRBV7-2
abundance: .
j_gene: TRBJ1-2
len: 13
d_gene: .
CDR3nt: TGTGCCAGCAGCAACCTCCTTCGGGAGGGCTACACCTTC
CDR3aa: CASSNLLREGYTF

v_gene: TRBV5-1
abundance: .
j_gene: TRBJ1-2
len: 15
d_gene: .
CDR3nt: TGCGCCAGCAACGTAGGAGGGCTGGATAACTATGGCTACACCTTC
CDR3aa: CASNVGGLDNYGYTF

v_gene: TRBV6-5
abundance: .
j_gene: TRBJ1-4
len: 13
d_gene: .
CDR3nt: TGTGCCAGCCAGGACGGCACTAATGAAAAACTGTTTTTT
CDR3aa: CASQDGTNEKLFF

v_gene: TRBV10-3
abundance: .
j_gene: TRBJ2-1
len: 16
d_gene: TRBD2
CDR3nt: TGTGCCATCAGTGGCCGACTAGCGGGGACTTACAATGAGCAGTTCTTC
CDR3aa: CAISGRLAGTYNEQFF

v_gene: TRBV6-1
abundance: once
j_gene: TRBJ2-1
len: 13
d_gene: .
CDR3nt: TGTGCCAGCAGTGAAATTCAGGCCAATGAGCAGTTCTTC
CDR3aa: CASSEIQANEQFF

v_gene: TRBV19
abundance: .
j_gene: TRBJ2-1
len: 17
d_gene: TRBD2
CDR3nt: TGTGCCAGTGGAAAATCGAGAAGACTAGCCAGCGGTAATGAGCAGTTCTTC
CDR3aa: CASGKSRRLASGNEQFF

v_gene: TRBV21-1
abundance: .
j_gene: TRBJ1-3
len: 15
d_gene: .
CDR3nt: TGTGCCAGCAGCAAAGCTGAGGGGCGGGGAAACACCATATATTTT
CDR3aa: CASSKAEGRGNTIYF

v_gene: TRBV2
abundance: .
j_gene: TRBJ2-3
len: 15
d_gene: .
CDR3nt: TGTGCCAGCAGTTTTAGCGAGGGATTCACAGATACGCAGTATTTT
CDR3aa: CASSFSEGFTDTQYF

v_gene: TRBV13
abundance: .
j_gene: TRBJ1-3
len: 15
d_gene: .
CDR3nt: TGTGCCAGCACCGCCGGAAGCATCTCTGGAAACACCATATATTTT
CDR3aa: CASTAGSISGNTIYF

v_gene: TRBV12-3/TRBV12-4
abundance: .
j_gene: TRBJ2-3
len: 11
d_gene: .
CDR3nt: TGTGCCAGCAGTTACACAGATACGCAGTATTTT
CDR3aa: CASSYTDTQYF

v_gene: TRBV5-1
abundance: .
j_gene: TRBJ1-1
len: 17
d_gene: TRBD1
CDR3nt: TGCGCCAGCAGCCCAAAAGGACAGGGGGCGAGGGTAACTGAAGCTTTCTTT
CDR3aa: CASSPKGQGARVTEAFF

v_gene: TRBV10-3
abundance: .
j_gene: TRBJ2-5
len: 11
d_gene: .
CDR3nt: TGTGCCATCAGTGAGTTAGAGACCCAGTACTTC
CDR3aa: CAISELETQYF

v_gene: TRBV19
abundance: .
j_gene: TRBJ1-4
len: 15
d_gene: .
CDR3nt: TGTGCCAGTAGCGGCGGGGTCCAGGGTTATCAAAAACTGTTTTTT
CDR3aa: CASSGGVQGYQKLFF

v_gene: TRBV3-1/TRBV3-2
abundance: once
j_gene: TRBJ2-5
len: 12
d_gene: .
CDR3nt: TGTGCCAGCAGCCTCACTCAAGAGACCCAGTACTTC
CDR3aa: CASSLTQETQYF

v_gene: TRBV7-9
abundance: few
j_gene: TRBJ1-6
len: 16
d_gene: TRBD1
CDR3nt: TGTGCCAGCAGCACTGGACAGGGGGCTCGGAATTCACCCCTCCACTTT
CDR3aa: CASSTGQGARNSPLHF

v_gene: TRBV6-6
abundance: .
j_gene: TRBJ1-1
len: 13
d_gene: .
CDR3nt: TGTGCCAGCAGTTACTCCCCAGGGACTGAAGCTTTCTTT
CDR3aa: CASSYSPGTEAFF

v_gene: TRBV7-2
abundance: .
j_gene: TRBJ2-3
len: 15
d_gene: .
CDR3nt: TGTGCCAGCAGCTTAGCTGGACCCCGCACAGATACGCAGTATTTT
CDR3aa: CASSLAGPRTDTQYF

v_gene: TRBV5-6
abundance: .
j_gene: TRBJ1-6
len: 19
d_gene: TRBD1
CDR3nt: TGTGCCAGCAGCGAATTCCGGACAGGATGGAGCTCCTATAATTCACCCCTCCACTTT
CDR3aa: CASSEFRTGWSSYNSPLHF

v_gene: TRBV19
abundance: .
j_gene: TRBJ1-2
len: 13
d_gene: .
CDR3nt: TGTGCCAGTAGTATTGGGGGCAGGACTGGCTACACCTTC
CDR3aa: CASSIGGRTGYTF

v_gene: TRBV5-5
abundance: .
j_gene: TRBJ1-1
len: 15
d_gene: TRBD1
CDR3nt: TGTGCCAGCAGCTGGGACAGGGCGGTACACACTGAAGCTTTCTTT
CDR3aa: CASSWDRAVHTEAFF

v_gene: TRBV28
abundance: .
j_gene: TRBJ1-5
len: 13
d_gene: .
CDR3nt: TGTGCCAGCAGCCTCGGACAGAGCCAGCCCCAGCATTTT
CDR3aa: CASSLGQSQPQHF

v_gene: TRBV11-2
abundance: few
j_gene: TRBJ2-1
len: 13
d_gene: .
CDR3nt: TGTGCCAGCAGCGCAAGACTGAGCAATGAGCAGTTCTTC
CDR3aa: CASSARLSNEQFF

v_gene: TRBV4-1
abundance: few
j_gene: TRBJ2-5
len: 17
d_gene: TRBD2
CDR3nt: TGCGCCAGCAGCCAAGGATGGATTAGCGGGAACCCAGGGACCCAGTACTTC
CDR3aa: CASSQGWISGNPGTQYF

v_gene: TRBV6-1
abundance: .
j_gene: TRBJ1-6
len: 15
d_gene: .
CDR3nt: TGTGCCAGCAGTGAAATTCAGGGCTATAATTCACCCCTCCACTTT
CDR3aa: CASSEIQGYNSPLHF

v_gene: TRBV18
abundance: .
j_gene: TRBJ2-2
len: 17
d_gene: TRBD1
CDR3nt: TGTGCCAGCTCACCCTTTCAGGGGGCCCGGAACACCGGGGAGCTGTTTTTT
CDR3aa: CASSPFQGARNTGELFF

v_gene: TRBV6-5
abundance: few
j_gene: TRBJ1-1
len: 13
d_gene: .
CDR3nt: TGTGCCAGCCAATGGGGAATGAACACTGAAGCTTTCTTT
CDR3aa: CASQWGMNTEAFF

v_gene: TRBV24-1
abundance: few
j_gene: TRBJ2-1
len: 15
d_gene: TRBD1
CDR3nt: TGTGCCACCAGTCCCAGGACAGGGTTTTACAATGAGCAGTTCTTC
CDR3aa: CATSPRTGFYNEQFF

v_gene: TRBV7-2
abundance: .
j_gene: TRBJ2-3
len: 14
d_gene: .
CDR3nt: TGTGCCAGCAGCACCTACACTAGCACAGATACGCAGTATTTT
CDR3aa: CASSTYTSTDTQYF

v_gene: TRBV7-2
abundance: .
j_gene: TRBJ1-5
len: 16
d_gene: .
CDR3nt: TGTGCCAGCAGCTTAGTAGGAGGGATTAGCAATCAGCCCCAGCATTTT
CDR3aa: CASSLVGGISNQPQHF

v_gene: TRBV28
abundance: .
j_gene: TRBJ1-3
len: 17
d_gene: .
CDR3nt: TGTGCCAGCAGTTTATCTCTCCGCTATAGCTCTGGAAACACCATATATTTT
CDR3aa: CASSLSLRYSSGNTIYF

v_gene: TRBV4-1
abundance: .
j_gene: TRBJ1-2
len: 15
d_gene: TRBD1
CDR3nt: TGCGCCAGCAGCCGAGGGGGGACAGATGGCTATGGCTACACCTTC
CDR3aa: CASSRGGTDGYGYTF

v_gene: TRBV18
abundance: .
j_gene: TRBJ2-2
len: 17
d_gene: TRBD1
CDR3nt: TGTGCCAGCTCACCCGGCACAGGGGGCAGCAGGACCGGGGAGCTGTTTTTT
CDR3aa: CASSPGTGGSRTGELFF

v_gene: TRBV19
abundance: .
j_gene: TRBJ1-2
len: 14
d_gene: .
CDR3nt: TGTGCCAGTAGTATACAGGTCCAATACTATGGCTACACCTTC
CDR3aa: CASSIQVQYYGYTF

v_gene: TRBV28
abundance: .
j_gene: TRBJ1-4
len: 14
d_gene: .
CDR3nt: TGTGCCAGCAGTTTGCCCCGGCCTAATGAAAAACTGTTTTTT
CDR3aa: CASSLPRPNEKLFF

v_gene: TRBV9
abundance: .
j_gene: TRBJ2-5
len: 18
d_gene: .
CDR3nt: TGTGCCAGCAGCCTCATAATAGGGGGGGGCCACCCCCGGGAGACCCAGTACTTC
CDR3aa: CASSLIIGGGHPRETQYF

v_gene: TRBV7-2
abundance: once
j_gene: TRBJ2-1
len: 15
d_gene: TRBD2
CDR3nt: TGTGCCAGCAGCTTTCTAGCGGGGGGGCGGGGTGAGCAGTTCTTC
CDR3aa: CASSFLAGGRGEQFF

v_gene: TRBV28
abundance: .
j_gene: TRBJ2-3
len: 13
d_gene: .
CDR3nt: TGTGCCAGCAGCCCGACATCTCCCATTACGCAGTATTTT
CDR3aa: CASSPTSPITQYF

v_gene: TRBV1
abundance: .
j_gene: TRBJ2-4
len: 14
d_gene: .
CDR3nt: TGCACCAGCAGCCCCCCCGAGGGCAAAAACATTCAGTACTTC
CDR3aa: CTSSPPEGKNIQYF

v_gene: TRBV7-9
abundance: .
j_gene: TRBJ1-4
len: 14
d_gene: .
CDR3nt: TGTGCCAGCAGCTTAGTTATAGACGCTGAAAAACTGTTTTTT
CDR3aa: CASSLVIDAEKLFF

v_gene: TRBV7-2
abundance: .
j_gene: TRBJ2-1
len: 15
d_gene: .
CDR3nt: TGTGCCAGCAGCTCTGCAGGGGGGGGCTACAATGAGCAGTTCTTC
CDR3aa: CASSSAGGGYNEQFF